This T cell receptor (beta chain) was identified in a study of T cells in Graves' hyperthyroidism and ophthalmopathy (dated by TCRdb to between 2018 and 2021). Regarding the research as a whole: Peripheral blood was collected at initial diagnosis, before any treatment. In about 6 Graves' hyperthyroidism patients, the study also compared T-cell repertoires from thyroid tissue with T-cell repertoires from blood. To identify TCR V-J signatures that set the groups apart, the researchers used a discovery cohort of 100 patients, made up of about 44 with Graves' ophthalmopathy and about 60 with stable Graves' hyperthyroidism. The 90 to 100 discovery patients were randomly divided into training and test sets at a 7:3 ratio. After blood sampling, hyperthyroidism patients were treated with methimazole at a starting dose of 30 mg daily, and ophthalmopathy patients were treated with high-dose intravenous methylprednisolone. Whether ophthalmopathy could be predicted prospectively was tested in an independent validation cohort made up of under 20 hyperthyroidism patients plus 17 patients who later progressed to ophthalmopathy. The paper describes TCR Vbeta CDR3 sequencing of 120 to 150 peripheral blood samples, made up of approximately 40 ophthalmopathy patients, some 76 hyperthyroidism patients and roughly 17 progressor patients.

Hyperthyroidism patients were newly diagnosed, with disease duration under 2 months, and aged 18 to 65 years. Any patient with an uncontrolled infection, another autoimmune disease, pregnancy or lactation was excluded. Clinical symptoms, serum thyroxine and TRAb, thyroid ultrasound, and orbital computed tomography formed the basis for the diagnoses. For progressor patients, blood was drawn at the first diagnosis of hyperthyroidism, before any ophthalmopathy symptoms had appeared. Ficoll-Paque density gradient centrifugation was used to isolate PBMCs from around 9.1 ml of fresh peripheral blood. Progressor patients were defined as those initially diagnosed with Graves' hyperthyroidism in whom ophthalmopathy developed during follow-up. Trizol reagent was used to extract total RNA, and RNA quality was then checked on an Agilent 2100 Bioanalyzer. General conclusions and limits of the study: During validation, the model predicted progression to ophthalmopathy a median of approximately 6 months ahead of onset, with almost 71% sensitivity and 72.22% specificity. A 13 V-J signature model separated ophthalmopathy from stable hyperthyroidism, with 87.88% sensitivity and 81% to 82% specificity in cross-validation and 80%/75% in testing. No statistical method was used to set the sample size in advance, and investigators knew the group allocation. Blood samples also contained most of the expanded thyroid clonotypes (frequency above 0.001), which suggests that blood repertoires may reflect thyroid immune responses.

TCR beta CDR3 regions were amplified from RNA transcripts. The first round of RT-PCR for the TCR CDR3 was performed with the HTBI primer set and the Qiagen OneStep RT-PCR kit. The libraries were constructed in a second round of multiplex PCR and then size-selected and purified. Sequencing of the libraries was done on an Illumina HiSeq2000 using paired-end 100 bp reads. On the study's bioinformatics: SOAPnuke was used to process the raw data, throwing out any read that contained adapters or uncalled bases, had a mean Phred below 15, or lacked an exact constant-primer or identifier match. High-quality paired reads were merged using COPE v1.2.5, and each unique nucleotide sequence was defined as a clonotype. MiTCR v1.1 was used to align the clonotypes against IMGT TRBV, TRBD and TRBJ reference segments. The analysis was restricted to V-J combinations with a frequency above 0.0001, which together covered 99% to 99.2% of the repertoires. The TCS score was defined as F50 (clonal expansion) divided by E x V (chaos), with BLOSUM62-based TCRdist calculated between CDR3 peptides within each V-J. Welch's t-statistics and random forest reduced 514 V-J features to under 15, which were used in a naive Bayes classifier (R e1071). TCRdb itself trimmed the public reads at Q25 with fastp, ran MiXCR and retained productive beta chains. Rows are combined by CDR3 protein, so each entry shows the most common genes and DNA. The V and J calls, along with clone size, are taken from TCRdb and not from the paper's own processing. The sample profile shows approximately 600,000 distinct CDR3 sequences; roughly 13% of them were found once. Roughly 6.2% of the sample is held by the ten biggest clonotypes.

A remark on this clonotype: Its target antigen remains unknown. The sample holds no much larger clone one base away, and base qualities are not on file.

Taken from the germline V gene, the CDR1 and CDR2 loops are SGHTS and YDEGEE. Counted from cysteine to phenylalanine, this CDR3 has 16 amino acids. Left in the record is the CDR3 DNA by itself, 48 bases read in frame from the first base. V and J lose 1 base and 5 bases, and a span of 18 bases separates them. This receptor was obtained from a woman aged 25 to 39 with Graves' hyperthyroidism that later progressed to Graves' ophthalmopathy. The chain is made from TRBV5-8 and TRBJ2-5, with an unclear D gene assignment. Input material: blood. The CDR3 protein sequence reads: CASSLYPERLGETQYF. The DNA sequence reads TGTGCCAGCAGCTTGTATCCGGAGAGGCTGGGGGAGACCCAGTACTTC.